The 29 T cell receptor beta chains given below trace back to one sample, sequenced in a study of CD8+ T cells in alopecia areata. As the sequencing template, cDNA was produced by extracting RNA and reverse transcribing it. The table came from immunoSEQ multiplex PCR; TCRdb's copy has only in-frame clones and leaves some out. Of 200,000 to 250,000 clones in the sample, around three fifths are singletons; the top ten hold roughly 0.47%. Sequences were derived from CD4+ T cells sorted from blood, sampled at week 0. Every receptor here comes from a human donor with alopecia areata.

The V and J genes are TRBV2 and TRBJ1-4; maybe TRBD1 (5 bases). The V gene lost 7 bases and the J gene lost 7 bases, with 16 bases spanning the gap. The CDR3 extends over 14 amino acids. Germline assignment: CDR1 SNHLY and CDR2 FYNNEI. CDR3: CASTVDSYSEKLFF. Here the CDR3 DNA reads TGTGCCAGCACCGTCGACAGTTATAGTGAAAAACTGTTTTTT.

The chain employs TRBV5-1 and TRBJ2-7; the D is unclear. The CDR3 consists of 14 residues. Per germline, CDR1 SGHRS and CDR2 YFSETQ. The V end was cut by 2 bases, the J end by 1 base, with 10 bases between. For the CDR3, the DNA is TGCGCCAGCAGCTTCTCTCCTAGGTCCTACGAGCAGTACTTC. As protein: CASSFSPRSYEQYF.

The V gene is TRBV29-1, the J gene TRBJ1-1, with TRBD1 matching 9 bases. The trim removed 7 bases at V and 4 bases at J, leaving 13 bases unmatched. CDR1 SQVTM and CDR2 ANQGSEA come from the germline V gene. The CDR3 length is 15 residues. DNA for the CDR3: TGCAGCGGAAAAGATAGGGACAGGGCTCCCACTGAAGCTTTCTTT. Its protein product is CSGKDRDRAPTEAFF.

In its sample, this clone was seen a few times. V and J are TRBV11-2 and TRBJ1-1, with D unclear. The CDR3 extends over 16 amino acids. V was pared by 2 bases and J by 3 bases, with 16 bases between. Germline CDR1 and CDR2: SGHAT and FQNNGV. The CDR3, as DNA: TGTGCCAGCAGCTTAAGGATGCGGGGTGTGGACACTGAAGCTTTCTTT. Its translation is CASSLRMRGVDTEAFF.

J is TRBJ2-1 and V is TRBV30; 9 nucleotides line up with TRBD1. Unmatched junction bases numbered 6, after V lost 2 bases and J lost 7 bases. Per germline, CDR1 GTSNPN and CDR2 SVGIG (reference sequence). The CDR3 has 14 amino acids. The CDR3, as DNA: TGTGCCTGGAGTATGACAGGGGGTCGAAATGAGCAGTTCTTC. This encodes CAWSMTGGRNEQFF. The entire variable domain, with the rest obtained from reference TRBV30 and TRBJ2-1, is as follows: SQTIHQWPATLVQPVGSPLSLECTVEGTSNPNLYWYRQAAGRGLQLLFYSVGIGQISSEVPQNLSASRPQDRQFILSSKKLLLSDSGFYLCAWSMTGGRNEQFFGPGTRLTVL.

CDR3: CASSYFVRGTTDTQYF. The DNA for the CDR3 is TGTGCCAGCAGTTATTTCGTCCGGGGTACCACAGATACGCAGTATTTT. V is TRBV5-5 and J is TRBJ2-3; D may be TRBD2 (5 bases). Between the trimmed V and J ends, which lost 5 bases and 2 bases, there was a span of 18 bases. CDR1 SGHKS and CDR2 YYEKEE come from the germline V gene (reference sequence). This CDR3 is built from 16 residues.

The chain has TRBV7-9 and TRBJ1-1; D gene uncertain. Germline CDR1 and CDR2: SEHNR and FQNEAQ (reference sequence). The CDR3 has 15 residues. V was cut by 1 base and J by 6 bases, with 15 bases left in between. CDR3 sequence (DNA): TGTGCCAGCAGCTTAGTGGAGGTATTCAGCGCTGAAGCTTTCTTT. This encodes CASSLVEVFSAEAFF. The whole variable domain, remainder taken from reference TRBV7-9 and TRBJ1-1, is DTGVSQNPRHKITKRGQNVTFRCDPISEHNRLYWYRQTLGQGPEFLTYFQNEAQLEKSRLLSDRFSAERPKGSFSTLEIQRTEQGDSAMYLCASSLVEVFSAEAFFGQGTRLTVV.

This clone was seen a handful of times. Other nucleotide sequences in the sample specify the same CDR3. The J gene is TRBJ1-5, the V gene TRBV30; D remains ambiguous. The CDR3 runs 13 residues. The germline gives CDR1 GTSNPN, CDR2 SVGIG (reference sequence). V was pared by 0 bases and J by 2 bases, with 5 bases between. The CDR3 spells CAWSVSGNQPQHF. Here the CDR3 DNA reads TGTGCCTGGAGTGTGTCAGGCAATCAGCCCCAGCATTTT. Filled out from reference TRBV30 and TRBJ1-5, the complete variable domain reads SQTIHQWPATLVQPVGSPLSLECTVEGTSNPNLYWYRQAAGRGLQLLFYSVGIGQISSEVPQNLSASRPQDRQFILSSKKLLLSDSGFYLCAWSVSGNQPQHFGDGTRLSIL.

In the case of this clone: Additional DNA sequences in this sample encode the identical CDR3. J is TRBJ2-3 and V is TRBV30; no clear D gene. V shed 0 bases and J shed 6 bases, with 7 bases lying between them. The CDR3 is made up of 12 amino acids. Germline CDR1 reads GTSNPN; CDR2 reads SVGIG (reference sequence). The CDR3 protein is CAWSVLGDTQYF. For the CDR3, the DNA is TGTGCCTGGAGTGTACTGGGGGATACGCAGTATTTT.

This clone is medium-sized in the sample. The rearrangement uses TRBV18 and TRBJ2-5; D possibly corresponds to TRBD1 (7 bases). This CDR3 has 16 amino acids. Germline-derived CDR1 and CDR2 are KGHSH and LQKENI. V lost 6 bases and J 0 bases, leaving 17 bases between the germline ends. CDR3 amino acids: CASSLGGTADQETQYF. The CDR3 DNA sequence: TGTGCCAGCTCTCTAGGCGGGACAGCCGACCAAGAGACCCAGTACTTC. Drawing the rest from reference TRBV18 and TRBJ2-5, the complete variable domain is NAGVMQNPRHLVRRRGQEARLRCSPMKGHSHVYWYRQLPEEGLKFMVYLQKENIIDESGMPKERFSAEFPKEGPSILRIQQVVRGDSAAYFCASSLGGTADQETQYFGPGTRLLVL.

On this clone: Other DNA sequences in this sample translate to the same CDR3. The chain recombines TRBV19 with TRBJ1-1; D is unclear. The CDR3 runs to 13 residues. V lost 1 base to trimming and J lost 1 base, with 4 bases between them. Germline CDR1 and CDR2: LNHDA and SQIVND (reference sequence). The CDR3 loop is CASSIGQNTEAFF. CDR3 DNA: TGTGCCAGTAGTATAGGACAGAACACTGAAGCTTTCTTT.

The chain recombines TRBV2 with TRBJ2-1; the D gene is possibly TRBD2 (5 bases). The CDR3 is made up of 13 amino acids. V lost 5 bases to trimming and J lost 3 bases, with 8 bases between them. The V gene's germline CDR1 is SNHLY and CDR2 FYNNEI. This chain's CDR3 is CASSSGNYNEQFF. CDR3 bases: TGTGCCAGCAGTTCGGGAAACTACAATGAGCAGTTCTTC. Using reference TRBV2 and TRBJ2-1 for the parts outside the CDR3, the full variable domain is EPEVTQTPSHQVTQMGQEVILRCVPISNHLYFYWYRQILGQKVEFLVSFYNNEISEKSEIFDDQFSVERPDGSNFTLKIRSTKLEDSAMYFCASSSGNYNEQFFGPGTRLTVL.

In this sample, this clone turned up a few times. The chain links TRBV2 to TRBJ2-5; D ambiguous. Germline V gene lookup returns CDR1 SNHLY and CDR2 FYNNEI. The CDR3 length is 11 residues. Trimming stripped 7 bases from V and 5 bases from J, with 8 bases between. The CDR3 coding sequence is TGTGCCAGCAACCCACGGGAGACCCAGTACTTC. Translation gives CASNPRETQYF.

This clone was observed a single time. V and J are TRBV29-1 and TRBJ1-2; no firm D call. V was pared by 2 bases and J by 3 bases, with 16 bases between. CDR3 length: 15 residues. Germline V gene data show CDR1 as SQVTM and CDR2 as ANQGSEA. CDR3 region: CSVELYRLGYYGYTF. The CDR3 bases are TGCAGCGTTGAACTTTATCGGTTGGGGTACTATGGCTACACCTTC.

By share of the sample, this clone is medium-sized. This rearrangement joins TRBV5-1 to TRBJ1-1; a possible D gene is TRBD1 (5 bases). Germline V gene data show CDR1 as SGHRS and CDR2 as YFSETQ. This CDR3 has 13 amino acids. Trimming took off 0 bases at V and 7 bases at J, with 10 bases between the two ends. The CDR3 region is CASSLGGDSEAFF. The DNA for the CDR3 is TGCGCCAGCAGCTTGGGAGGGGATAGTGAAGCTTTCTTT.

The chain recombines TRBV27 with TRBJ2-5; perhaps D is TRBD1 or TRBD2 (5 bases each). Germline-derived CDR1 and CDR2 are MNHEY and SMNVEV (reference sequence). The V end lost 5 bases, the J end lost 7 bases, and 11 bases lay between the germline ends. The CDR3 loop spans 12 amino acids. As DNA, the CDR3 is TGTGCCAGCAGTGGGACCTGGGGGACCCAGTACTTC. This translates into CASSGTWGTQYF.

A few counts support this clone. The genes are TRBV4-2 and TRBJ1-2; the D is unclear. Looked up from germline, CDR1 is LGHNA and CDR2 is YNFKEQ. V lost 0 bases and J lost 4, with 12 bases in between. The CDR3 loop spans 15 amino acids. DNA of the CDR3: TGTGCCAGCAGCCAAGAGAAACAAGGCATCTATGGCTACACCTTC. It is translated as CASSQEKQGIYGYTF.

The chain links TRBV6-6 to TRBJ2-5; 10 bases are shared with TRBD1. V was clipped by 6 bases and J by 4 bases; unmatched bases: 8. Per germline, CDR1 MNHNY and CDR2 SVGAGI (reference sequence). The CDR3 sequence is 15 residues long. Written as DNA, the CDR3 is TGTGCCAGCAGCAAAGACAGGGGGCGAGGAGAGACCCAGTACTTC. It encodes CASSKDRGRGETQYF.

This chain links TRBV18 with TRBJ2-1; TRBD2 might be the D (5 bases). The length of the CDR3 is 16 residues. Germline assignment: CDR1 KGHSH and CDR2 LQKENI. Trimming left V 3 bases short and J 1 base short, with 13 bases between. CDR3 nucleotides: TGTGCCAGCTCACCTATCACTAGTAGGTCCTACAATGAGCAGTTCTTC. This encodes CASSPITSRSYNEQFF.

This clone was found once. The chain has TRBV5-4 and TRBJ2-7; D is unresolved. V was shortened by 1 base and J by 3 bases, with 8 bases between the two germline ends. CDR1 is SGHNT and CDR2 is YYREEE in the germline V gene (reference sequence). CDR3 length equals 13 residues. The CDR3 bases are TGTGCCAGCAGCTTGAACCCGGGCTACGAGCAGTACTTC. It specifies CASSLNPGYEQYF.

For the CDR3, the DNA is TGCGCCAGCAGCCACACAGGGTTGGAGACCCAGTACTTC. This translates into CASSHTGLETQYF. The V call is TRBV4-1, the J call TRBJ2-5; TRBD1 is a possible D gene (6 bases). CDR3 length: 13 residues. The V end lost 3 bases, the J end lost 5 bases, and 10 bases lay between the germline ends. Germline lookup yields CDR1 MGHRA and CDR2 YSYEKL.

This clone came up a few times. V gene TRBV29-1 combines with J gene TRBJ1-1; 9 bases are shared with TRBD1. CDR1 SQVTM and CDR2 ANQGSEA come from the germline V gene. This CDR3 region has 11 residues. V lost 7 bases, J lost 6 bases, and 3 bases stayed unmatched. The CDR3 protein is CSADRGAEAFF. CDR3 nucleotide sequence: TGCAGCGCCGACAGGGGGGCTGAAGCTTTCTTT. The variable domain in full, completed from reference TRBV29-1 and TRBJ1-1, reads SAVISQKPSRDICQRGTSLTIQCQVDSQVTMMFWYRQQPGQSLTLIATANQGSEATYESGFVIDKFPISRPNLTFSTLTVSNMSPEDSSIYLCSADRGAEAFFGQGTRLTVV.

The chain uses TRBV7-2 and TRBJ2-7; no reliable D call. There are 12 residues in the CDR3. The V gene's germline CDR1 is SGHTA and CDR2 FQGNSA. V lost 4 bases to trimming and J lost 6 bases, with 10 bases between them. CDR3 bases: TGTGCCAGCAGCTCCCGTGTCTCCGAGCAGTACTTC. Amino acids: CASSSRVSEQYF. Together with reference TRBV7-2 and TRBJ2-7, the CDR3 gives the full variable domain: GAGVSQSPSNKVTEKGKDVELRCDPISGHTALYWYRQSLGQGLEFLIYFQGNSAPDKSGLPSDRFSAERTGGSVSTLTIQRTQQEDSAVYLCASSSRVSEQYFGPGTRLTVT.

The gene calls are TRBV29-1 and TRBJ2-7; D is uncertain. Trimming pared 4 bases from V and 3 bases from J, leaving 13 bases between. This CDR3 region has 13 residues. Germline values: CDR1 SQVTM, CDR2 ANQGSEA. DNA for the CDR3: TGCAGCGTTGCTCCAAAGAATAACTACGAGCAGTACTTC. This gives the protein CSVAPKNNYEQYF.

The chain carries TRBV30 and TRBJ2-7, with D tentatively TRBD2 (6 bases). V dropped 0 bases and J dropped 5 bases, with 8 bases sitting between them. CDR1 is GTSNPN, CDR2 SVGIG, per germline (reference sequence). This CDR3 has 12 amino acids. In DNA form, the CDR3 reads TGTGCCTGGAGTGTTGCGGGGCACGAGCAGTACTTC. It encodes CAWSVAGHEQYF. The entire variable domain, with the rest obtained from reference TRBV30 and TRBJ2-7, is as follows: SQTIHQWPATLVQPVGSPLSLECTVEGTSNPNLYWYRQAAGRGLQLLFYSVGIGQISSEVPQNLSASRPQDRQFILSSKKLLLSDSGFYLCAWSVAGHEQYFGPGTRLTVT.

V and J are TRBV5-1 and TRBJ1-5, with D uncertain. V shed 0 bases and J shed 9 bases, with 13 bases lying between them. Germline lookup yields CDR1 SGHRS and CDR2 YFSETQ. The length of the CDR3 is 14 residues. The CDR3 nucleotides read TGCGCCAGCAGCTTGGACAGTGGGGTGTGGCCCCAGCATTTT. This sequence encodes CASSLDSGVWPQHF.

The rearrangement joins TRBV29-1 to TRBJ1-1; no clear D. Germline loops: CDR1 SQVTM, CDR2 ANQGSEA. This CDR3 contains 13 residues. V gave up 5 bases and J gave up 0 bases, with 10 bases separating them. The CDR3 nucleotides read TGCAGCGTTACCCGAATCTTGAACACTGAAGCTTTCTTT. Amino acid sequence: CSVTRILNTEAFF.

The genes are TRBV7-2 and TRBJ2-5; maybe TRBD1 (6 bases). Trimming removed 3 bases at V and 5 bases at J, with 16 bases between. Germline values: CDR1 SGHTA, CDR2 FQGNSA. The CDR3 extends over 15 amino acids. The CDR3 loop is CASSFTGLQYETQYF. The CDR3 DNA follows: TGTGCCAGCAGCTTTACAGGGTTGCAGTATGAGACCCAGTACTTC.

V usage is TRBV5-6 and J usage is TRBJ1-4; the D is unclear. V was trimmed by 7 bases and J by 1 base, leaving 5 bases between them. CDR1 and CDR2 from the germline V gene are SGHDT and YYEEEE. This CDR3 is built from 12 residues. As DNA, the CDR3 is TGTGCCAGCTCGGGAACTAATGAAAAACTGTTTTTT. Translated, it gives CASSGTNEKLFF.